Following are 13 T cell receptor beta chains from one sample sequenced in a study of identical twins. TCRdb analysed the 5' RACE reads with MiXCR anew, one entry per CDR3 protein. Of roughly 500,000 distinct CDR3 sequences in the sample, about 20% are singletons; the top ten hold 0.91%. The data also belong to a second study, concerning T cells expressing NK-cell markers.

The sequenced sample consisted of CD4+ T cells sorted from blood. Receptors originate from a woman between 18 and 29 years old in good health.

The rearrangement uses TRBV20-1 and TRBJ2-3, with TRBD2 identical over 8 bases. Trimming at V came to 8 bases and at J to 6 bases, leaving 4 bases not matched to a gene. Germline CDR1 DFQATT, CDR2 SNEGSKA (reference sequence). The CDR3 has 11 amino acids. For the CDR3, the DNA is TGCAGTTCCCGACTAGCGGATACGCAGTATTTT. As protein: CSSRLADTQYF.

This clonotype came up many times. The rearrangement uses TRBV6-5 and TRBJ1-6; 7 bases map to TRBD1. With V trimmed by 0 bases and J by 7 bases, 6 bases remained unmatched. The CDR3 extends over 16 amino acids. CDR1 and CDR2 from the germline V gene are MNHEY and SVGAGI. CDR3 protein: CASSYSTGLYNSPLHF. CDR3 nucleotides: TGTGCCAGCAGTTACTCGACAGGGCTTTACAATTCACCCCTCCACTTT.

The sample holds one count of this clonotype. Since a much larger clone is just one base distant, this may be a read error. This sequence joins TRBV5-6 and TRBJ2-1; D might be TRBD2 (5 bases). Germline V CDR1 and CDR2: SGHDT, YYEEEE. The V and J ends lost 4 bases and 0 bases respectively, with 8 bases between them. The CDR3 is made up of 14 amino acids. The CDR3 is CASSGLGSYNEQFF. CDR3 in DNA: TGTGCCAGCAGCGGACTTGGCTCCTACAATGAGCAGTTCTTC.

The V call is TRBV7-7, the J call TRBJ2-1; unclear D gene. There are 13 residues in the CDR3. V was shortened by 2 bases and J by 5 bases, with 7 bases between the two germline ends. CDR1 and CDR2 from the germline V gene are SSHAT and FNYEAQ (reference sequence). CDR3 sequence reads: CASSLNQDNEQFF. The CDR3 DNA reads as TGTGCCAGCAGCTTAAATCAGGACAATGAGCAGTTCTTC.

V gene TRBV10-3 combines with J gene TRBJ1-6; TRBD1 might be the D (6 bases). Trimming removed 6 bases from V and 12 bases from J, with 18 bases in between. The CDR3 length is 14 residues. The germline V gene has CDR1 ENHRY and CDR2 SYGVKD. CDR3 DNA: TGTGCCATCAGCAAACGGACGGACAGCAAACCCCTCCACTTT. Translation gives CAISKRTDSKPLHF.

This clonotype was detected many times. The gene calls are TRBV29-1 and TRBJ2-3; TRBD2 aligns across 13 bases. Germline CDR1 is SQVTM and CDR2 is ANQGSEA. The CDR3 spans 15 residues. With 8 bases clipped from V and 5 bases from J, the junction kept 10 bases outside the gene matches. In DNA, the CDR3 is TGCAGCATGGAGGGACTAGCGGGATACTTAGATACGCAGTATTTT. The encoded protein is CSMEGLAGYLDTQYF.

The table lists this clonotype with a few counts. The rearrangement links TRBV2 to TRBJ1-1; the D gene is possibly TRBD1 (5 bases). CDR3 length: 13 residues. The ends were cut back, 6 bases at V and 0 bases at J, with 8 bases in the middle. The V gene's germline CDR1 is SNHLY and CDR2 FYNNEI. CDR3 bases: TGTGCCAGCAGAGGGGAAGTGAACACTGAAGCTTTCTTT. Its translation is CASRGEVNTEAFF.

This clonotype was seen only a few times. The chain carries TRBV5-1 and TRBJ1-2; TRBD1 might be the D (5 bases). CDR1 and CDR2 from the germline V gene are SGHRS and YFSETQ. Trimming pared 0 bases from V and 4 bases from J, leaving 10 bases between. The CDR3 has 14 residues. Here the CDR3 reads CASSLAETAYGYTF. The CDR3 coding sequence is TGCGCCAGCAGCTTGGCCGAGACAGCCTATGGCTACACCTTC.

There are many counts of this clonotype. In DNA, the CDR3 is TGCGCCAGCAGCCAAGAACTGGCCCTGAACACTGAAGCTTTCTTT. It yields the protein CASSQELALNTEAFF. The rearrangement uses TRBV4-3 and TRBJ1-1; D is ambiguous. The V end was cut by 0 bases, the J end by 0 bases, with 8 bases between. Germline values: CDR1 LGHNA, CDR2 YSLEER. The CDR3 contains 15 residues.

This chain uses TRBV6-5 with TRBJ2-5; D may be TRBD2 (7 bases). Germline lookup yields CDR1 MNHEY and CDR2 SVGAGI. Trimming shortened V by 0 bases and J by 5 bases, and 19 bases separated the two germline ends. The length of the CDR3 is 17 residues. CDR3 amino acids: CASSYSTGGLGRETQYF. CDR3 sequence (DNA): TGTGCCAGCAGTTACTCCACCGGGGGGCTAGGGCGGGAGACCCAGTACTTC.

This clonotype turned up a few times. This chain uses TRBV18 with TRBJ2-3; 10 positions agree with TRBD2. The ends lost 0 bases at V and 3 bases at J; junction bases unmatched: 3. Germline CDR1 reads KGHSH; CDR2 reads LQKENI. CDR3 length: 16 residues. This CDR3 is CASSPPASGRTDTQYF. DNA for the CDR3: TGTGCCAGCTCACCACCGGCTAGCGGGAGAACAGATACGCAGTATTTT.

This chain joins TRBV7-9 and TRBJ2-1; 9 bases are a match to TRBD2. In germline, CDR1 is SEHNR, CDR2 FQNEAQ (reference sequence). The CDR3 length is 15 residues. J lost 6 bases, V lost 5 bases, and 8 bases had no gene match. CDR3 loop: CASSRGTSISNEQFF. For the CDR3, the DNA is TGTGCCAGCAGCCGAGGGACTAGCATTTCCAATGAGCAGTTCTTC.

This clonotype was counted a few times. V usage is TRBV25-1 and J usage is TRBJ2-1, with 9 bases that match TRBD2. Looked up from germline, CDR1 is MGHDK and CDR2 is SYGVNS. The trim removed 1 base at V and 5 bases at J, leaving 6 bases unmatched. CDR3 length: 16 residues. The DNA for the CDR3 is TGTGCCAGCAGTGAATTAGGCGGGGGGGCTCACAATGAGCAGTTCTTC. It specifies CASSELGGGAHNEQFF. Complete variable domain (other parts from reference TRBV25-1 and TRBJ2-1): EADIYQTPRYLVIGTGKKITLECSQTMGHDKMYWYQQDPGMELHLIHYSYGVNSTEKGDLSSESTVSRIRTEHFPLTLESARPSHTSQYLCASSELGGGAHNEQFFGPGTRLTVL.